The sequence of this T cell receptor beta chain was determined in a study of memory CD4+ T cells and cytomegalovirus serostatus. Across the whole study: Healthy Belgian adult donors included about nine CMV-positive and 24 CMV-negative people. Points from the study as a whole: Of more than 150 reported CMV TCRbeta sequences, around 62 were found in memory CD4+ repertoires.

The sort gate was single viable CD3+CD4+CD8-CD45RO+ cells for memory CD4+ T cells. CMV serostatus came from serum IgG against pp150, pp28, p38, p52. Generated by immunoSEQ multiplex PCR, the TCRdb table keeps only in-frame clones and is missing some. The repertoire holds about 47,000 clones, with roughly 80% as singletons. Remarks on this clone: As yet, its antigen is unknown. A read error may produce the germline difference seen at one junction end.

Material: memory CD4+ T cells from blood. The sequence was obtained from an adult in good health and CMV-seropositive.

CDR3 coding DNA: TGTGCTAGCAGCAACTGGACGGCTACCTACGAGCAGTACTTC. It codes for CASSNWTATYEQYF. The chain couples TRBV7-7 to TRBJ2-7; D remains ambiguous. Germline lookup yields CDR1 SSHAT and CDR2 FNYEAQ (reference sequence). This CDR3 spans 14 amino acids.